Reported below is one T cell receptor beta chain. This record comes from a study of blood T cell repertoires in COVID-19. The length of the CDR3 is 18 residues. CDR1 MDHEN and CDR2 SYDVKM come from the germline V gene. With 1 base removed from V and 5 bases from J, the gap between germline ends came to 23 bases. Sequencing used immunoSEQ multiplex PCR; TCRdb keeps in-frame clones, though not all of them. The repertoire holds 230,000 or so clones, with about 85% as singletons. Sequencing used PBMCs or T cells enriched from blood (not recorded which). This clonotype originated in a woman aged 45-65 years who had been exposed to COVID-19. The gene calls are TRBV28 and TRBJ1-2; no clear D. The CDR3 bases are TGTGCCAGCAGTTTATTTTTCGTTCCCAGCGCGCGAGAATATGGCTACACCTTC. Translated: CASSLFFVPSAREYGYTF.